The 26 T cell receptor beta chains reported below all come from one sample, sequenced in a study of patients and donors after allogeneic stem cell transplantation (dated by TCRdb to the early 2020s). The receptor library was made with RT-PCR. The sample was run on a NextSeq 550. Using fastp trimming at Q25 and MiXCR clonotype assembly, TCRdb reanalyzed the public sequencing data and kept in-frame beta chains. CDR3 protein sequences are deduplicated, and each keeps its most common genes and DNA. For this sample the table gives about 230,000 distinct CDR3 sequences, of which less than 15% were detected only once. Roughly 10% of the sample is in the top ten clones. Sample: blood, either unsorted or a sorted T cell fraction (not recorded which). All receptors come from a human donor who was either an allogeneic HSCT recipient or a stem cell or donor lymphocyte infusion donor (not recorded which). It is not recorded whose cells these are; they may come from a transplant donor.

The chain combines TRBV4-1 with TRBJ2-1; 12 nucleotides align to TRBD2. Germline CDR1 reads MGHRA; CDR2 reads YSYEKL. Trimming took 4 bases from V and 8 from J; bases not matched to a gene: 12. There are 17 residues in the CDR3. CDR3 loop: CASSPLPSGRAGDEQFF. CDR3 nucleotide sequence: TGCGCCAGCAGCCCTCTCCCTAGCGGGAGGGCCGGGGATGAGCAGTTCTTC.

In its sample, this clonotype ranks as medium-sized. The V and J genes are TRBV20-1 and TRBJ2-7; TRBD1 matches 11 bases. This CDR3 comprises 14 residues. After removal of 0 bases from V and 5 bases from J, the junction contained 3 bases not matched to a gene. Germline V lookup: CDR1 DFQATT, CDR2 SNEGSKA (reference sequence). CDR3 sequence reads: CSAREDRGLNEQYF. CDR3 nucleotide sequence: TGCAGTGCTAGAGAGGACAGGGGGCTTAACGAGCAGTACTTC.

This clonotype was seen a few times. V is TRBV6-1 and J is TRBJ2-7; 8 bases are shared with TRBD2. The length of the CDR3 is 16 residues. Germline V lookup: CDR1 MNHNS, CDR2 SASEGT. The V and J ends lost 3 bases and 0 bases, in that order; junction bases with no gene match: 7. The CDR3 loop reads CASSDPGLVSSYEQYF. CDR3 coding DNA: TGTGCCAGCAGTGACCCGGGACTAGTAAGCTCCTACGAGCAGTACTTC.

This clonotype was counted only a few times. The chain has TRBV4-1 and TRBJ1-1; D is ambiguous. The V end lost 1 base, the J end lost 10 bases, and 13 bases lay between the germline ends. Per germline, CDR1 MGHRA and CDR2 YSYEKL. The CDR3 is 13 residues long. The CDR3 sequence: CASSQGQPRGAFF. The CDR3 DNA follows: TGCGCCAGCAGCCAAGGTCAGCCTCGGGGAGCTTTCTTT.

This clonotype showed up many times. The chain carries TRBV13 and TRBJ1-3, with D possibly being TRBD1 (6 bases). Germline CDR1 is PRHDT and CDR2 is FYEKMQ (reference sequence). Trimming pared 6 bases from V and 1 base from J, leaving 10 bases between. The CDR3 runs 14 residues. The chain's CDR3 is CASSRGTSGNTIYF. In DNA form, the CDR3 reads TGTGCCAGCAGTCGCGGGACATCTGGAAACACCATATATTTT.

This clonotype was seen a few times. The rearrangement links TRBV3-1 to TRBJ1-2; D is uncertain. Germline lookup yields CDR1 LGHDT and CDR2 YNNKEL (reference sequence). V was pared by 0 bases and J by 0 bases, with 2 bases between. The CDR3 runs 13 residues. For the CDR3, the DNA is TGTGCCAGCAGCCAAGACCCTAACTATGGCTACACCTTC. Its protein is CASSQDPNYGYTF. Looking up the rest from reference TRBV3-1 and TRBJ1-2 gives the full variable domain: DTAVSQTPKYLVTQMGNDKSIKCEQNLGHDTMYWYKQDSKKFLKIMFSYNNKELIINETVPNRFSPKSPDKAHLNLHINSLELGDSAVYFCASSQDPNYGYTFGSGTRLTVV.

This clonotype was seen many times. Here the CDR3 DNA reads TGTGCCAGCAGCTTCAAATCTGGCGGCGAAGAGACCCAGTACTTC. As protein: CASSFKSGGEETQYF. The chain carries TRBV7-9 and TRBJ2-5, with unresolved D. Trimming removed 3 bases at V and 3 bases at J, with 14 bases between. This CDR3 spans 15 amino acids. Germline lookup yields CDR1 SEHNR and CDR2 FQNEAQ (reference sequence).

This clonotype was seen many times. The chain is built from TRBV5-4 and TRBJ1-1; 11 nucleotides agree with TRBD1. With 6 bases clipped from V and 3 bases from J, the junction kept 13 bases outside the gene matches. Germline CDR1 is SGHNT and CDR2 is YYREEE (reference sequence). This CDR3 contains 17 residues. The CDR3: CASKSGTGGARDTEAFF. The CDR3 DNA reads TGTGCCAGCAAATCCGGGACAGGGGGTGCGAGGGACACTGAAGCTTTCTTT.

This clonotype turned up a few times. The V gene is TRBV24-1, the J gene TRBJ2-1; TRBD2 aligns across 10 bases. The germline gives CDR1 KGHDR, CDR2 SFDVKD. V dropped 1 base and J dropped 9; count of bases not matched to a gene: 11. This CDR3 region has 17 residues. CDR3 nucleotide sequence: TGTGCCACCAGTGATTTATCGGCTAGCGGGGGATTGGGTGAGCAGTTCTTC. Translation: CATSDLSASGGLGEQFF.

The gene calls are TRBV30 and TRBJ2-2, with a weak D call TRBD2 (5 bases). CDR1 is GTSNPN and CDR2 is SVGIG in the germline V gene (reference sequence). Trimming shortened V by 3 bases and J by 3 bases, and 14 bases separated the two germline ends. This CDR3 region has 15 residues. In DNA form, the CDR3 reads TGTGCCTGGAGCCGGGAAGGGTTGGACACCGGGGAGCTGTTTTTT. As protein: CAWSREGLDTGELFF.

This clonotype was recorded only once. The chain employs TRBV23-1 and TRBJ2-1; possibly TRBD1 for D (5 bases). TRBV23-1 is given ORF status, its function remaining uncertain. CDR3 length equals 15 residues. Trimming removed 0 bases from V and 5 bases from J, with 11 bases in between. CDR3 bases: TGCGCCAGCAGTCAATCGACGCAAGGGGACAATGAGCAGTTCTTC. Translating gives CASSQSTQGDNEQFF.

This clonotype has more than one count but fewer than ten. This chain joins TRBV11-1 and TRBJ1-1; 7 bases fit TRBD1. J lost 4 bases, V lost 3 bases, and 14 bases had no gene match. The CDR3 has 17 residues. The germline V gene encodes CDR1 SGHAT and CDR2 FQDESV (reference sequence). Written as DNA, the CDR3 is TGTGCCAGCAGCTTCCCAACCGGGACAGTGGTGTCCACTGAAGCTTTCTTT. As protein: CASSFPTGTVVSTEAFF.

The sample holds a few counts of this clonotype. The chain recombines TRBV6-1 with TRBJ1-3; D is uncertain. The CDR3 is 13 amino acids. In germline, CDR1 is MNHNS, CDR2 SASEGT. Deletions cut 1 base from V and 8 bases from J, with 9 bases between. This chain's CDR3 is CASSEGRADTIYF. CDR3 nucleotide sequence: TGTGCCAGCAGTGAAGGGAGGGCGGACACCATATATTTT.

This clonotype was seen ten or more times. Written as DNA, the CDR3 is TGTGCCAGCAGCTTATTCTTGCTAGCGGGGGGGACCGGCTCCTACAATGAGCAGTTCTTC. Its protein product is CASSLFLLAGGTGSYNEQFF. The gene calls are TRBV7-3 and TRBJ2-1; 12 bases agree with TRBD2. Germline V CDR1 and CDR2: SGHTA, FQGTGA. V shed 2 bases, J shed 0 bases, and the junction held 11 bases outside the gene matches. This CDR3 comprises 20 residues.

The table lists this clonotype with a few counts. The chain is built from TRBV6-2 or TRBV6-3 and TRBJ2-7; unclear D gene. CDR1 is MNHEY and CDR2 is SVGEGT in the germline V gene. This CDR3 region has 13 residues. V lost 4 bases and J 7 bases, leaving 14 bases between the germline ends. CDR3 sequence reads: CASSSRPGAEQYF. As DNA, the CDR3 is TGTGCCAGCAGTTCCCGGCCGGGCGCGGAGCAGTACTTC.

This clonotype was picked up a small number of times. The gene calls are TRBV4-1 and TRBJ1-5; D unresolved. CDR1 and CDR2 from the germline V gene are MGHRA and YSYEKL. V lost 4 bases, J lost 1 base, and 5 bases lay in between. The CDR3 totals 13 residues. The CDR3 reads CASSPRSNQPQHF. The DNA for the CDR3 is TGCGCCAGCAGCCCCCGGAGCAATCAGCCCCAGCATTTT.

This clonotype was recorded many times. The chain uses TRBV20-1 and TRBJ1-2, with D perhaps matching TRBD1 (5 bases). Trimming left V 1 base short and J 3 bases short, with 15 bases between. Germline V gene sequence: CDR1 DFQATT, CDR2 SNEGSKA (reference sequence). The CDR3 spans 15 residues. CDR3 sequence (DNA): TGCAGTGCTAGAGTGAGGAGGGGACCCTACTATGGCTACACCTTC. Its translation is CSARVRRGPYYGYTF.

The CDR3 DNA reads as TGTGCCATCAGTGAGTCGACAGGAGTCTCTGGAAACACCATATATTTT. It encodes CAISESTGVSGNTIYF. The chain employs TRBV10-3 and TRBJ1-3; tentatively, D is TRBD1 (6 bases). The CDR3 has 16 residues. CDR1 ENHRY and CDR2 SYGVKD come from the germline V gene. Trimming shortened V by 0 bases and J by 0 bases, and 9 bases separated the two germline ends.

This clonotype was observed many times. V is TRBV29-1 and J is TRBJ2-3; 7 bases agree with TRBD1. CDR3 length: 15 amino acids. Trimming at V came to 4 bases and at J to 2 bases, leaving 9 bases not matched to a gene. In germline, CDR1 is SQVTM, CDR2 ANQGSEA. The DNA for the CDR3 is TGCAGCGTTGTCCTCGGGACAGAAGACACAGATACGCAGTATTTT. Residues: CSVVLGTEDTDTQYF.

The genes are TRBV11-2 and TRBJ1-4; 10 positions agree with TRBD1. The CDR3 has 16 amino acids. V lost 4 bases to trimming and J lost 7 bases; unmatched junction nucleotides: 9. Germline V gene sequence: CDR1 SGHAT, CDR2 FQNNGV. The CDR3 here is CASSWDRQGAGEKLFF. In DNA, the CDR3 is TGTGCCAGCAGCTGGGATCGACAGGGGGCTGGTGAAAAACTGTTTTTT.

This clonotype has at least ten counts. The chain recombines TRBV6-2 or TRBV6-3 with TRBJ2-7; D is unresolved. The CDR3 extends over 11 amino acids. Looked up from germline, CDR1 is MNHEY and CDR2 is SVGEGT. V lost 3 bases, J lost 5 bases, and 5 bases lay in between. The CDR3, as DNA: TGTGCCAGCAGTTATAAGAACGAGCAGTACTTC. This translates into CASSYKNEQYF.

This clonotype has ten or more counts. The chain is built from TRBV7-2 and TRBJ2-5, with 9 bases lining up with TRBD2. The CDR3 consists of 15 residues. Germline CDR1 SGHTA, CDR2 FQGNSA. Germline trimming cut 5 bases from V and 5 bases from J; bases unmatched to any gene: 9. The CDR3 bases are TGTGCCAGCAGCACCCAAGCGGGGGGTCGGGAGACCCAGTACTTC. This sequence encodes CASSTQAGGRETQYF.

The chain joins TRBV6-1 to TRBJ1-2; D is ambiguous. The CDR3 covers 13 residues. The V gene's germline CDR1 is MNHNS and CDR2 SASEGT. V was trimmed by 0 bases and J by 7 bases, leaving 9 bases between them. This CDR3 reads CASSEAGRRGYTF. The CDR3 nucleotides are TGTGCCAGCAGTGAAGCGGGCCGTCGTGGCTACACCTTC.

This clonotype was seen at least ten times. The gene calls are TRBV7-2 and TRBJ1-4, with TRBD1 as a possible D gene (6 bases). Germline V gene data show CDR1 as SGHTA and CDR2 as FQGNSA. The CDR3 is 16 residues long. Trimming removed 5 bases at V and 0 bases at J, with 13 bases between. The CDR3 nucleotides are TGTGCCAGCAGCCGGACAGCCACCGCAACTAATGAAAAACTGTTTTTT. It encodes CASSRTATATNEKLFF.

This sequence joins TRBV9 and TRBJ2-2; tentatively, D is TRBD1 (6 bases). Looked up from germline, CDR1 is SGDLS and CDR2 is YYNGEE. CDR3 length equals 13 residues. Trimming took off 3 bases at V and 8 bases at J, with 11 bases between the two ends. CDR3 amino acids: CASSARQEGELFF. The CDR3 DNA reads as TGTGCCAGCAGCGCTAGACAGGAGGGGGAGCTGTTTTTT.

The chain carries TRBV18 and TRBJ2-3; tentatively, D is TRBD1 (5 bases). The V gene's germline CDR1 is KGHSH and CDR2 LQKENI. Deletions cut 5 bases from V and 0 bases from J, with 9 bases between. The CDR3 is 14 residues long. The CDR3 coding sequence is TGTGCCAGCTCAAAACAGGCGAGCACAGATACGCAGTATTTT. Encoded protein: CASSKQASTDTQYF. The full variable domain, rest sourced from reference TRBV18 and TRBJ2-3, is NAGVMQNPRHLVRRRGQEARLRCSPMKGHSHVYWYRQLPEEGLKFMVYLQKENIIDESGMPKERFSAEFPKEGPSILRIQQVVRGDSAAYFCASSKQASTDTQYFGPGTRLTVL.